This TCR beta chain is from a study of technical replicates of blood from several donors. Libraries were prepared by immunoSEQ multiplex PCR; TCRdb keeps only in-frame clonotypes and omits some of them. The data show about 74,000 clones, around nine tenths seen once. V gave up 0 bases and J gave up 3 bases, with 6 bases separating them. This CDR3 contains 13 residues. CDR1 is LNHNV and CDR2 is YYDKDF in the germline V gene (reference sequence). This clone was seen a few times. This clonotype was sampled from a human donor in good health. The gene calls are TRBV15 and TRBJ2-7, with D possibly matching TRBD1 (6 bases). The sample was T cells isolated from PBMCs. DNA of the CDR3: TGTGCCACCAGCAGAGACAGGGGCTACGAGCAGTACTTC. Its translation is CATSRDRGYEQYF.